The TCR beta chain under discussion was sequenced for a study of T-cell memory formation after mild COVID-19. Study overall: TCR clusters largely stayed donor specific.

Germline V lookup: CDR1 SGHTA, CDR2 FQGNSA. V trimming: 2 bases; J trimming: 4 bases; junction bases outside the gene matches: 18. This CDR3 has 19 amino acids. Study-wide results and caveats: The authors did not confirm SARS-CoV-2 specificity of second-wave clones peaking day 37. Contracting CD4+ clones lay largely in CM and EM, with CD8+ ones residing in EMRA.

Note on this clonotype: Its antigen is not known.

TCRdb reprocessed the 5' RACE reads via MiXCR and lists one record per CDR3 protein. In the table there are a few hundred thousand distinct CDR3 sequences, roughly 15% of which are singletons. This chain links TRBV7-2 with TRBJ2-5, with 8 bases fitting TRBD2. The specimen sequenced was PBMCs or a T cell subset sorted from them (not recorded which). The source of this sequence is a young man who had mild COVID-19 (a few samples of this study predate the infection). Cell type and time point are not known. CDR3 protein: CASSLLSGGYPSSVETQYF. CDR3 nucleotide sequence: TGTGCCAGCAGCTTACTAAGCGGGGGTTATCCCTCATCGGTAGAGACCCAGTACTTC.